What follows are 9 T cell receptor beta chains derived from one specimen sequenced in a study of T cell responses to AZD1222 COVID-19 vaccine. The repertoire was sequenced with immunoSEQ multiplex PCR; TCRdb's copy has only in-frame clones and lacks some. The repertoire holds about 140,000 clones, with 85% to 95% as singletons. The sample here was peripheral blood, taken 28 days after the second AZD1222 dose. Every receptor here comes from an adult who received the AZD1222 COVID-19 vaccine.

The chain couples TRBV28 to TRBJ2-5; D call uncertain. Germline CDR1 MDHEN, CDR2 SYDVKM. The length of the CDR3 is 13 residues. V lost 5 bases, J lost 5 bases, and 12 bases lay in between. The CDR3 protein is CASSTTDWETQYF. The CDR3 DNA follows: TGTGCCAGCAGTACCACGGATTGGGAGACCCAGTACTTC.

The chain is built from TRBV18 and TRBJ2-7; 10 bases align to TRBD2. Germline V lookup: CDR1 KGHSH, CDR2 LQKENI. V shed 1 base, J shed 0 bases, and the junction held 18 bases outside the gene matches. This CDR3 has 21 residues. The CDR3 loop reads CASSPRGASLAGSPSSYEQYF. The DNA for the CDR3 is TGTGCCAGCTCACCACGAGGGGCGTCACTAGCGGGATCCCCGAGCTCCTACGAGCAGTACTTC.

This chain uses TRBV7-2 with TRBJ2-7, with 15 bases aligning to TRBD2. CDR1 SGHTA and CDR2 FQGNSA come from the germline V gene. Trimming cost V 3 bases and J 7 bases; bases outside gene matches: 7. The CDR3 is 16 residues long. CDR3 sequence: CASSFTGTSGRSEQYF. The CDR3 DNA reads TGTGCCAGCAGCTTTACCGGGACTAGCGGGAGGAGTGAGCAGTACTTC.

The rearrangement joins TRBV19 to TRBJ2-2; D remains ambiguous. Per germline, CDR1 LNHDA and CDR2 SQIVND (reference sequence). The ends were cut back, 0 bases at V and 6 bases at J, with 14 bases in the middle. The CDR3 contains 16 residues. The CDR3 is CASSIDQAGGAGELFF. The CDR3 DNA sequence: TGTGCCAGTAGTATAGATCAGGCTGGCGGAGCCGGGGAGCTGTTTTTT.

The rearrangement joins TRBV6-1 to TRBJ1-2; D is possibly TRBD1 (5 bases). Germline assignment: CDR1 MNHNS and CDR2 SASEGT. V lost 2 bases, J lost 2 bases, and 12 bases lay in between. The CDR3 is 15 amino acids. DNA of the CDR3: TGTGCCAGCAGTGAACCTTCCCGGGACAACTATGGCTACACCTTC. The encoded protein is CASSEPSRDNYGYTF.

V gene TRBV28 combines with J gene TRBJ1-4; D is uncertain. The CDR3 has 13 residues. In germline, CDR1 is MDHEN, CDR2 SYDVKM. V was cut by 6 bases and J by 8 bases, with 13 bases left in between. DNA for the CDR3: TGTGCCAGCAGGGATCGATCGAGGGAAAAACTGTTTTTT. Residues: CASRDRSREKLFF.

The chain combines TRBV12-3 or TRBV12-4 with TRBJ1-3; D gene unclear. Trimming shortened V by 6 bases and J by 8 bases, and 8 bases separated the two germline ends. The length of the CDR3 is 11 residues. The CDR3 loop reads CASRNDYTIYF. In DNA, the CDR3 is TGTGCCAGCAGAAACGACTACACCATATATTTT.

The V and J genes are TRBV12-3 or TRBV12-4 and TRBJ2-2, with D perhaps being TRBD1 or TRBD2 (5 bases each). The CDR3 covers 13 residues. V lost 3 bases, J lost 4 bases, and 6 bases lay in between. The DNA for the CDR3 is TGTGCCAGCAGTTTTGGGGGCACCGGGGAGCTGTTTTTT. Protein product: CASSFGGTGELFF.

The rearrangement uses TRBV29-1 and TRBJ1-1; D is unclear. The CDR3 has 11 amino acids. Germline V CDR1 and CDR2: SQVTM, ANQGSEA. The germline V and J ends were trimmed by 7 bases and 11 bases, with 17 bases remaining between them. CDR3 sequence reads: CSGTLAREAFF. Here the CDR3 DNA reads TGCAGCGGAACATTGGCACGGGAGGCTTTCTTT.